Presented here are 16 T cell receptor beta chains from one specimen sequenced in a study of T-cell memory formation after mild COVID-19. MiXCR was run by TCRdb on the 5' RACE reads, yielding one entry per CDR3 protein. Seen here are 210,000 or so distinct CDR3 sequences, 27% observed once, and the top ten hold about 10%. Sequenced: PBMCs or a T cell subset sorted from them (not recorded which). All receptors come from an adult woman who had mild COVID-19 (a few samples of this study predate the infection). Cell type and time point are not known.

The J gene is TRBJ2-2, the V gene TRBV24-1; the match to TRBD1 covers 12 bases. The CDR3 consists of 17 residues. V lost 1 base, J lost 7 bases, and 6 bases stayed unmatched. Germline values: CDR1 KGHDR, CDR2 SFDVKD. CDR3 residues: CATSDFPGTGGIGELFF. As DNA, the CDR3 is TGTGCCACCAGTGATTTCCCGGGGACAGGGGGCATCGGGGAGCTGTTTTTT.

The genes are TRBV4-1 and TRBJ1-1; 7 bases fit TRBD1. Germline assignment: CDR1 MGHRA and CDR2 YSYEKL. Trimming at V came to 2 bases and at J to 4 bases, leaving 7 bases not matched to a gene. CDR3 length equals 15 residues. Written as DNA, the CDR3 is TGCGCCAGCAGCCAACAAAGACAGGGTGGCACTGAAGCTTTCTTT. Residues: CASSQQRQGGTEAFF.

This clonotype was seen a few times. The chain recombines TRBV6-6 with TRBJ2-5, with D possibly being TRBD1 (5 bases). V was shortened by 0 bases and J by 4 bases, with 9 bases between the two germline ends. Germline lookup yields CDR1 MNHNY and CDR2 SVGAGI (reference sequence). The CDR3 covers 14 residues. The CDR3 protein is CASSYSVGAETQYF. In DNA form, the CDR3 reads TGTGCCAGCAGTTACTCAGTAGGGGCAGAGACCCAGTACTTC.

This clonotype came up once. This chain's CDR3 is CASRPPGMAHEQYF. CDR3 nucleotides: TGCGCCAGCCGCCCCCCCGGGATGGCCCACGAGCAGTACTTC. The chain is built from TRBV4-1 and TRBJ2-7; maybe TRBD2 (5 bases). The CDR3 sequence is 14 residues long. Germline V CDR1 and CDR2: MGHRA, YSYEKL. Between the trimmed V and J ends, which lost 8 bases and 5 bases, there was a span of 19 bases.

This chain uses TRBV28 with TRBJ2-7; 12 positions match TRBD1. The CDR3 runs to 17 residues. The germline CDR1 and CDR2 sequences are MDHEN and SYDVKM. V dropped 4 bases and J dropped 3; count of bases not matched to a gene: 10. The CDR3 nucleotides are TGTGCCAGCAGTTCGGGGACAGGGGGCAGCCCCAACTACGAGCAGTACTTC. Protein sequence: CASSSGTGGSPNYEQYF.

There are a few counts of this clonotype. The rearrangement uses TRBV15 and TRBJ2-2, with a possible D match to TRBD2 (6 bases). Germline loops: CDR1 LNHNV, CDR2 YYDKDF (reference sequence). V was trimmed by 5 bases and J by 0 bases, leaving 7 bases between them. The CDR3 extends over 14 amino acids. This CDR3 reads CATSSGANTGELFF. The CDR3 DNA reads as TGTGCCACCAGCTCGGGGGCGAACACCGGGGAGCTGTTTTTT.

The gene calls are TRBV7-2 and TRBJ2-1; perhaps D is TRBD1 or TRBD2 (5 bases each). The CDR3 covers 11 residues. CDR1 and CDR2 from the germline V gene are SGHTA and FQGNSA. V was trimmed by 4 bases and J by 10 bases, leaving 8 bases between them. In DNA form, the CDR3 reads TGTGCCAGCAGCTATTGGGGGGAGCAGTTCTTC. Its protein product is CASSYWGEQFF.

The genes are TRBV15 and TRBJ1-6, with TRBD1 identical over 8 bases. Germline loops: CDR1 LNHNV, CDR2 YYDKDF (reference sequence). Germline trimming cut 6 bases from V and 7 bases from J; bases unmatched to any gene: 5. This CDR3 spans 14 amino acids. This chain's CDR3 is CATRRQGSNSPLHF. The CDR3 region has the DNA TGTGCCACCAGACGACAGGGGTCAAATTCACCCCTCCACTTT.

The chain links TRBV9 to TRBJ1-6, with a possible D match to TRBD1 (6 bases). The CDR3 consists of 14 residues. Trimming left V 0 bases short and J 10 bases short, with 11 bases between. Germline-derived CDR1 and CDR2 are SGDLS and YYNGEE. The CDR3 spells CASSVGDNTSPLHF. The CDR3 DNA is TGTGCCAGCAGCGTAGGGGACAATACATCACCCCTCCACTTT. Using reference TRBV9 and TRBJ1-6 for the parts outside the CDR3, the full variable domain is DSGVTQTPKHLITATGQRVTLRCSPRSGDLSVYWYQQSLDQGLQFLIQYYNGEERAKGNILERFSAQQFPDLHSELNLSSLELGDSALYFCASSVGDNTSPLHFGNGTRLTVT.

The V and J genes are TRBV15 and TRBJ2-1; D is perhaps TRBD2 (5 bases). Germline lookup yields CDR1 LNHNV and CDR2 YYDKDF (reference sequence). The ends were cut back, 8 bases at V and 5 bases at J, with 13 bases in the middle. The CDR3 runs 13 residues. CDR3 bases: TGTGCCACCTTGAGGGCGAACGACAATGAGCAGTTCTTC. It specifies CATLRANDNEQFF.

Points on this clonotype: At one end, the junction sequence differs from germline, possibly due to a read error. CDR3 nucleotides: TGTTCCAGCAGCCAAGTGCCGGGAAACACTGAAGCTTTCTTT. Residues: CSSSQVPGNTEAFF. The chain recombines TRBV3-1 with TRBJ1-1; D not resolved. CDR1 and CDR2 (germline): LGHDT, YNNKEL (reference sequence). The CDR3 loop spans 14 amino acids.

A few counts support this clonotype. The chain combines TRBV2 with TRBJ2-7, with 8 bases identical to TRBD1. The ends lost 11 bases at V and 4 bases at J; junction bases unmatched: 10. The CDR3 runs to 13 residues. Germline values: CDR1 SNHLY, CDR2 FYNNEI. The CDR3 nucleotides read TGTGCCCACGCGCAGGGGGCGGTGTACGAGCAGTACTTC. Residues: CAHAQGAVYEQYF.

V gene TRBV20-1 combines with J gene TRBJ2-1; D is tentatively TRBD1 or TRBD2 (5 bases each). Trimming left V 3 bases short and J 6 bases short, with 18 bases between. The germline V gene encodes CDR1 DFQATT and CDR2 SNEGSKA (reference sequence). CDR3 length: 15 residues. CDR3 protein: CSASGGRVDGNEQFF. DNA of the CDR3: TGCAGTGCTAGCGGAGGCAGGGTGGATGGCAATGAGCAGTTCTTC.

This clonotype was detected ten times or more. The chain uses TRBV7-9 and TRBJ2-3; the D gene is possibly TRBD2 (5 bases). With 4 bases removed from V and 5 bases from J, the gap between germline ends came to 13 bases. Germline loops: CDR1 SEHNR, CDR2 FQNEAQ (reference sequence). The CDR3 spans 14 residues. CDR3 coding DNA: TGTGCCAGCAGCTCCCTGGGAGACGGAGATACGCAGTATTTT. Its translation is CASSSLGDGDTQYF.

Many counts were recorded for this clonotype. The chain carries TRBV7-9 and TRBJ2-1; D remains unclear. The V gene's germline CDR1 is SEHNR and CDR2 FQNEAQ (reference sequence). Between the trimmed V and J ends, which lost 5 bases and 7 bases, there was a span of 12 bases. The CDR3 runs to 13 residues. The CDR3 is CASSPPMGNEQFF. The DNA of the CDR3 is TGTGCCAGCAGCCCACCAATGGGAAATGAGCAGTTCTTC. Using reference TRBV7-9 and TRBJ2-1 for the parts outside the CDR3, the full variable domain is DTGVSQNPRHKITKRGQNVTFRCDPISEHNRLYWYRQTLGQGPEFLTYFQNEAQLEKSRLLSDRFSAERPKGSFSTLEIQRTEQGDSAMYLCASSPPMGNEQFFGPGTRLTVL.

This clonotype was seen once. V usage is TRBV10-3 and J usage is TRBJ2-3, with TRBD2 matching 8 bases. Germline CDR1 ENHRY, CDR2 SYGVKD. Trimming at V came to 4 bases and at J to 4 bases, leaving 7 bases not matched to a gene. The CDR3 consists of 15 residues. The CDR3 nucleotides read TGTGCCATCAGTGGCAGCGGGAGAGGCGCAGATACGCAGTATTTT. This gives the protein CAISGSGRGADTQYF.